Included here is one T cell receptor (beta chain) sequence, with context. Its matching antigen is unknown. This sample is drawn from a study of OX40 agonist ivuxolimab in advanced cancers. Study context: Eligibility admitted prior anti-PD-1, anti-PD-L1 or anti-CTLA-4 therapy; 35% to 40% had some.

The data were produced by immunoSEQ multiplex PCR, yet TCRdb's version contains in-frame clones alone and is incomplete. Of roughly 70,000 clones listed, 85% to 90% are singletons. Findings of the study overall: Researchers report that CD8+ T cells had, on average, more expanded clones than CD4+.

The sequences come from CD4+ or CD8+ T cells sorted from blood, collected in a trial of the OX40 agonist ivuxolimab. This receptor was obtained from an adult with an advanced solid tumor such as melanoma, head and neck, liver or kidney cancer.

CDR3 amino acids: CASKPDRAETQYF. In DNA form, the CDR3 reads TGTGCCAGCAAACCGGACAGGGCAGAGACCCAGTACTTC. V usage is TRBV27 and J usage is TRBJ2-5; 8 bases line up with TRBD1. J lost 4 bases, V lost 7 bases, and 5 bases had no gene match. This CDR3 is 13 amino acids long. In germline, CDR1 is MNHEY, CDR2 SMNVEV (reference sequence).